This passage covers 31 T cell receptor beta chains from one sample sequenced in a study of blood T cell repertoires in COVID-19. Sequencing was performed with immunoSEQ multiplex PCR; in TCRdb, only in-frame clones are kept and a portion is missing. Among some 250,000 clones, under 95% were seen once, and the ten largest hold 2% to 2.5%. Material for sequencing was PBMCs or T cells enriched from blood (not recorded which). These receptors were taken from a woman in her forties with acute COVID-19.

The chain is built from TRBV6-2 or TRBV6-3 and TRBJ1-1; D unclear. Per germline, CDR1 MNHEY and CDR2 SVGEGT. V was trimmed by 0 bases and J by 1 base, leaving 6 bases between them. This CDR3 contains 14 residues. This CDR3 is CASSYSHGNTEAFF. In DNA form, the CDR3 reads TGTGCCAGCAGTTACTCCCACGGGAACACTGAAGCTTTCTTT.

This chain uses TRBV11-2 with TRBJ1-2; 8 bases map to TRBD1. The CDR3 contains 16 residues. J gave up 8 bases and V 6 bases, and 17 bases lay outside the gene matches. Per the germline V gene, CDR1 is SGHAT and CDR2 is FQNNGV. The CDR3 here is CASRDTGGYNIGGYTF. In nucleotides, the CDR3 is TGTGCCAGCAGGGATACAGGGGGTTACAACATAGGGGGCTACACCTTC.

The chain recombines TRBV27 with TRBJ1-2, with D maybe TRBD1 (6 bases). The CDR3 is 15 amino acids. Looked up from germline, CDR1 is MNHEY and CDR2 is SMNVEV (reference sequence). V shed 0 bases and J shed 2 bases, with 10 bases lying between them. Written as DNA, the CDR3 is TGTGCCAGCAGTTTATCCAGTACAGGGAACTATGGCTACACCTTC. Amino acids: CASSLSSTGNYGYTF.

The chain combines TRBV29-1 with TRBJ2-3, with 9 bases lining up with TRBD1. The trim removed 6 bases at V and 3 bases at J, leaving 4 bases unmatched. The germline V gene encodes CDR1 SQVTM and CDR2 ANQGSEA. CDR3 size: 13 residues. The CDR3, as DNA: TGCAGCGTCGGGACAGGGTGGACAGATACGCAGTATTTT. Translating it yields CSVGTGWTDTQYF.

The chain recombines TRBV19 with TRBJ2-2; D not resolved. The CDR3 has 13 amino acids. CDR1 and CDR2 (germline): LNHDA, SQIVND (reference sequence). The V end was cut by 1 base, the J end by 6 bases, with 6 bases between. The DNA of the CDR3 is TGTGCCAGTAGTATAGTTTCTGCCGGGGAGCTGTTTTTT. It is translated as CASSIVSAGELFF.

The chain has TRBV24-1 and TRBJ1-2, with 10 bases lining up with TRBD1. The CDR3 sequence is 14 residues long. Germline CDR1 and CDR2: KGHDR and SFDVKD. After removal of 7 bases from V and 6 bases from J, the junction contained 7 bases not matched to a gene. The CDR3 protein is CATSGGQGNDGYTF. In DNA form, the CDR3 reads TGTGCCACCAGCGGGGGACAGGGGAATGATGGCTACACCTTC.

The chain has TRBV11-2 and TRBJ2-7; D gene unclear. V gave up 6 bases and J gave up 0 bases, with 15 bases separating them. This CDR3 contains 15 residues. Looked up from germline, CDR1 is SGHAT and CDR2 is FQNNGV. The CDR3 spells CASSEETGRSYEQYF. The CDR3 DNA sequence: TGTGCCAGCAGTGAGGAGACCGGTCGCTCCTACGAGCAGTACTTC.

This chain connects TRBV5-1 to TRBJ1-1, with D unclear. The ends were cut back, 4 bases at V and 0 bases at J, with 13 bases in the middle. The CDR3 covers 15 residues. Germline V lookup: CDR1 SGHRS, CDR2 YFSETQ. As DNA, the CDR3 is TGCGCCAGCAGCCCATATAGCTCCATGAACACTGAAGCTTTCTTT. It yields the protein CASSPYSSMNTEAFF. Supplemented by reference TRBV5-1 and TRBJ1-1, the full variable domain reads KAGVTQTPRYLIKTRGQQVTLSCSPISGHRSVSWYQQTPGQGLQFLFEYFSETQRNKGNFPGRFSGRQFSNSRSEMNVSTLELGDSALYLCASSPYSSMNTEAFFGQGTRLTVV.

The chain couples TRBV6-1 to TRBJ2-3, with 9 bases that match TRBD2. CDR3 length: 16 residues. Germline lookup yields CDR1 MNHNS and CDR2 SASEGT. The V segment lost 1 base and the J segment 2 bases; nucleotides outside the gene matches: 4. In DNA, the CDR3 is TGTGCCAGCAGTGAAGGCCTAGCGGGGCACACAGATACGCAGTATTTT. It codes for CASSEGLAGHTDTQYF.

The genes are TRBV29-1 and TRBJ2-3, with 7 nucleotides matching TRBD2. Germline loops: CDR1 SQVTM, CDR2 ANQGSEA. With 0 bases clipped from V and 0 bases from J, the junction kept 9 bases outside the gene matches. This CDR3 comprises 17 residues. CDR3 region: CSVEDSGASGSTDTQYF. In nucleotides, the CDR3 is TGCAGCGTTGAAGACTCCGGGGCTAGCGGAAGCACAGATACGCAGTATTTT.

The chain has TRBV3-1 (or the pseudogene TRBV3-2) and TRBJ2-3, with D unclear. Trimming left V 0 bases short and J 2 bases short, with 12 bases between. Per the germline V gene, CDR1 is LGHDT and CDR2 is YNNKEL (reference sequence). The CDR3 spans 16 residues. CDR3 protein: CASSQDRVQDTDTQYF. The CDR3 region has the DNA TGTGCCAGCAGCCAAGACCGGGTTCAAGACACAGATACGCAGTATTTT.

The chain uses TRBV19 and TRBJ2-1; TRBD1 matches at 8 bases. The trim removed 5 bases at V and 7 bases at J, leaving 13 bases unmatched. The germline V gene has CDR1 LNHDA and CDR2 SQIVND (reference sequence). CDR3 length equals 16 residues. The CDR3 is CASSSLTGVSWNEQFF. In DNA, the CDR3 is TGTGCCAGTAGTTCCTTGACAGGGGTGAGTTGGAATGAGCAGTTCTTC.

The gene calls are TRBV2 and TRBJ1-1; perhaps TRBD1 as D (5 bases). CDR3 length: 14 amino acids. V was cut by 3 bases and J by 4 bases, with 12 bases left in between. Germline V lookup: CDR1 SNHLY, CDR2 FYNNEI. CDR3 sequence (DNA): TGTGCCAGCAGTGAGGGGGGGGTCGGCACTGAAGCTTTCTTT. It translates to CASSEGGVGTEAFF.

CDR3: CASSSPTDGGYTF. In DNA form, the CDR3 reads TGTGCCAGCAGTTCCCCGACAGACGGCGGCTACACCTTC. This chain connects TRBV28 to TRBJ1-2; D possibly corresponds to TRBD1 (5 bases). Trimming took 4 bases from V and 8 from J, leaving 14 bases between them. Germline CDR1 reads MDHEN; CDR2 reads SYDVKM. The CDR3 length is 13 residues.

The chain combines TRBV21-1 with TRBJ2-1; the table's D call, TRBD2, was not checked against the DNA. TRBV21-1 is a documented pseudogene. The CDR3 consists of 18 residues. CDR3: CASTPLGGDWGSYNEQFF. The DNA for the CDR3 is TGTGCCAGCACGCCCCTGGGGGGAGACTGGGGCTCCTACAATGAGCAGTTCTTC.

The chain carries TRBV4-3 and TRBJ2-5, with 11 nucleotides matching TRBD2. Trimming took 6 bases from V and 5 from J; bases not matched to a gene: 2. Per germline, CDR1 LGHNA and CDR2 YSLEER. The CDR3 runs 13 residues. The CDR3 DNA reads TGCGCCAGCAGTCCTAGCGGGAGGGAGACCCAGTACTTC. Encoded protein: CASSPSGRETQYF.

CDR3 region: CASSRGAISTDTQYF. As DNA, the CDR3 is TGCGCCAGCAGCCGGGGGGCGATTAGCACAGATACGCAGTATTTT. The rearrangement links TRBV5-1 to TRBJ2-3; a possible D gene is TRBD2 (7 bases). CDR3 length: 15 residues. V dropped 4 bases and J dropped 0 bases, with 12 bases sitting between them. Germline-derived CDR1 and CDR2 are SGHRS and YFSETQ.

The genes are TRBV5-1 and TRBJ1-1; 10 bases line up with TRBD1. This CDR3 has 14 residues. J lost 4 bases, V lost 4 bases, and 4 bases had no gene match. The germline V gene encodes CDR1 SGHRS and CDR2 YFSETQ. CDR3 region: CASSPGTGVTEAFF. The CDR3, as DNA: TGCGCCAGCAGCCCCGGGACAGGGGTCACTGAAGCTTTCTTT.

This sequence joins TRBV7-2 and TRBJ1-1; D is uncertain. The CDR3 has 12 residues. The germline gives CDR1 SGHTA, CDR2 FQGNSA. V was clipped by 2 bases and J by 4 bases, with 5 bases between them. This CDR3 reads CASSLPVTEAFF. The CDR3, as DNA: TGTGCCAGCAGCTTACCTGTCACTGAAGCTTTCTTT.

The rearrangement joins TRBV9 to TRBJ2-5; a possible D gene is TRBD2 (6 bases). The germline gives CDR1 SGDLS, CDR2 YYNGEE. This CDR3 has 14 amino acids. Trimming took off 2 bases at V and 1 base at J, with 9 bases between the two ends. For the CDR3, the DNA is TGTGCCAGCAGCGTCCGGGACTCCCAAGAGACCCAGTACTTC. It is translated as CASSVRDSQETQYF. Filled out from reference TRBV9 and TRBJ2-5, the complete variable domain reads DSGVTQTPKHLITATGQRVTLRCSPRSGDLSVYWYQQSLDQGLQFLIQYYNGEERAKGNILERFSAQQFPDLHSELNLSSLELGDSALYFCASSVRDSQETQYFGPGTRLLVL.

This chain links TRBV4-1 with TRBJ1-1, with D unclear. Germline loops: CDR1 MGHRA, CDR2 YSYEKL. The CDR3 is 13 amino acids. The ends were cut back, 8 bases at V and 0 bases at J, with 10 bases in the middle. The CDR3 nucleotides read TGCGCCAGCTCGGAGGTAATGAACACTGAAGCTTTCTTT. Translating it yields CASSEVMNTEAFF.

This clone appeared a single time. The rearrangement uses TRBV5-8 and TRBJ2-6; D uncertain. The CDR3 loop spans 16 amino acids. V was trimmed by 4 bases and J by 0 bases, leaving 11 bases between them. The germline gives CDR1 SGHTS, CDR2 YDEGEE. The CDR3 region has the DNA TGTGCCAGCAGCATCAAACCCAGCTCTGGGGCCAACGTCCTGACTTTC. Its protein product is CASSIKPSSGANVLTF. The full variable domain, completed using reference TRBV5-8 and TRBJ2-6, is EAGVTQSPTHLIKTRGQQATLRCSPISGHTSVYWYQQALGLGLQFLLWYDEGEERNRGNFPPRFSGRQFPNYSSELNVNALELEDSALYLCASSIKPSSGANVLTFGAGSRLTVL.

J is TRBJ1-5 and V is TRBV3-1 (or the pseudogene TRBV3-2); D not certain. Trimming removed 3 bases at V and 4 bases at J, with 4 bases between. From germline, CDR1 is LGHDT and CDR2 YNNKEL (reference sequence). The CDR3 is 12 residues long. In DNA form, the CDR3 reads TGTGCCAGCAGCCACTTGAATCAGCCCCAGCATTTT. This codes for CASSHLNQPQHF.

This rearrangement joins TRBV6-5 to TRBJ1-2; D is uncertain. Per the germline V gene, CDR1 is MNHEY and CDR2 is SVGAGI. The V and J ends lost 0 bases and 3 bases respectively, with 11 bases between them. CDR3 length equals 15 residues. The CDR3 sequence is CASSYSSGGYYGYTF. The DNA of the CDR3 is TGTGCCAGCAGTTACTCGAGTGGAGGGTACTATGGCTACACCTTC.

This chain joins TRBV28 and TRBJ1-6; D gene ambiguous. CDR3 length equals 16 residues. From germline, CDR1 is MDHEN and CDR2 SYDVKM. V gave up 4 bases and J gave up 8 bases, with 18 bases separating them. The CDR3 protein is CASSSPASRAYSPLHF. In DNA, the CDR3 is TGTGCCAGCAGTTCCCCGGCCTCGAGGGCGTATTCACCCCTCCACTTT.

The chain is built from TRBV27 and TRBJ1-2; tentative D call: TRBD1 (5 bases). CDR1 and CDR2 (germline): MNHEY, SMNVEV (reference sequence). Trimming cost V 5 bases and J 4 bases, with 14 bases left between them. The CDR3 extends over 14 amino acids. The CDR3 reads CASSPRQRIYGYTF. The CDR3 coding sequence is TGTGCCAGCAGTCCCCGACAGAGAATCTATGGCTACACCTTC.

V gene TRBV12-3 or TRBV12-4 combines with J gene TRBJ1-5; D ambiguous. The CDR3 length is 13 residues. Trimming removed 5 bases from V and 6 bases from J, with 11 bases in between. CDR3 nucleotides: TGTGCCAGCAGTAGAACAGACATTCAGCCCCAGCATTTT. It is translated as CASSRTDIQPQHF.

This rearrangement joins TRBV12-3 or TRBV12-4 to TRBJ2-5; the D gene is possibly TRBD2 (6 bases). CDR3 length: 13 amino acids. V lost 8 bases and J lost 2, with 12 bases in between. This CDR3 reads CASRRDSQETQYF. The CDR3 region has the DNA TGTGCCAGCCGGCGGGACTCACAAGAGACCCAGTACTTC.

The chain is built from TRBV25-1 and TRBJ2-4, with 7 bases fitting TRBD2. The CDR3 covers 13 residues. The V segment lost 3 bases and the J segment 8 bases; nucleotides outside the gene matches: 4. CDR1 is MGHDK and CDR2 is SYGVNS in the germline V gene. The CDR3 loop reads CASSEGGSHIQYF. The CDR3 DNA reads as TGTGCCAGCAGTGAGGGCGGGAGCCACATTCAGTACTTC.

A note on this clone: Other DNA sequences in the same sample also yield this CDR3. The V and J genes are TRBV6-6 and TRBJ2-3; unclear D gene. Looked up from germline, CDR1 is MNHNY and CDR2 is SVGAGI (reference sequence). This CDR3 contains 14 residues. Trimming shortened V by 0 bases and J by 2 bases, and 6 bases separated the two germline ends. This CDR3 is CASSYSLNTDTQYF. The CDR3, as DNA: TGTGCCAGCAGTTACTCACTTAACACAGATACGCAGTATTTT.

V is TRBV28 and J is TRBJ2-2, with TRBD2 matching over 15 bases. The CDR3 runs 18 residues. Unmatched junction bases numbered 8, after V lost 5 bases and J lost 4 bases. The germline V gene has CDR1 MDHEN and CDR2 SYDVKM. The CDR3 protein is CASSTSGLAGGPTGELFF. In nucleotides, the CDR3 is TGTGCCAGCAGTACCTCGGGACTAGCGGGAGGCCCCACCGGGGAGCTGTTTTTT.